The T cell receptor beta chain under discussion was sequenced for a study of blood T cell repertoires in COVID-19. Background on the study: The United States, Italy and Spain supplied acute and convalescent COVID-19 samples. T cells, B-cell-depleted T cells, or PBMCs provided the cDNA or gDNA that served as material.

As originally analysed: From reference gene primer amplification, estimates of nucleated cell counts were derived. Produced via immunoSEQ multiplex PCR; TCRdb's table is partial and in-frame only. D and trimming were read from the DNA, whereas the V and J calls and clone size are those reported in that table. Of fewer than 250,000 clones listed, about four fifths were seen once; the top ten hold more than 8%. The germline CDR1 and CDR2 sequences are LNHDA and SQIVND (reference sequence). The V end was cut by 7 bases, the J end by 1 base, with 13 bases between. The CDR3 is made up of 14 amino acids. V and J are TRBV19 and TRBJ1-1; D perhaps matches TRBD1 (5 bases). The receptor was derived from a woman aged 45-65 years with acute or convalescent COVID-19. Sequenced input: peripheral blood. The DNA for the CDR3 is TGTGCCAGTACTAAGGGGTTTGAGAACACTGAAGCTTTCTTT. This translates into CASTKGFENTEAFF. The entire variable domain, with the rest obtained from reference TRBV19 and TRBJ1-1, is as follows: DGGITQSPKYLFRKEGQNVTLSCEQNLNHDAMYWYRQDPGQGLRLIYYSQIVNDFQKGDIAEGYSVSREKKESFPLTVTSAQKNPTAFYLCASTKGFENTEAFFGQGTRLTVV.